Listed here are 8 T cell receptor beta chains from one sample, sequenced in a study of blood T cells in healthy people across ages. For the second PCR, which ran for about 6 to 11 cycles, a sample-barcoded 5' primer and a J-beta primer mix were used. TCRdb independently ran MiXCR on the 5' RACE reads; one entry per CDR3 protein. The profile shows hundreds of thousands of distinct CDR3 sequences, over 20% of them singletons. Sequences were obtained from blood. These receptors all stem from a man in his 70s in good health.

The chain links TRBV24-1 to TRBJ2-3; D is undetermined. The CDR3 loop spans 13 amino acids. V lost 4 bases and J lost 2, with 6 bases in between. Germline lookup yields CDR1 KGHDR and CDR2 SFDVKD. This chain's CDR3 is CATSEIYTDTQYF. CDR3 sequence (DNA): TGTGCCACCAGTGAGATATACACAGATACGCAGTATTTT.

This clonotype was counted only a few times. The rearrangement links TRBV12-5 to TRBJ2-1; 9 bases fit TRBD2. J gave up 3 bases and V 0 bases, and 3 bases lay outside the gene matches. The CDR3 totals 16 residues. Per germline, CDR1 LGHNT and CDR2 FRNRAP. CDR3: CASGLVGAGGYNEQFF. In DNA, the CDR3 is TGTGCTAGTGGTTTGGTTGGAGCGGGAGGCTACAATGAGCAGTTCTTC. Together with reference TRBV12-5 and TRBJ2-1, the CDR3 gives the full variable domain: DARVTQTPRHKVTEMGQEVTMRCQPILGHNTVFWYRQTMMQGLELLAYFRNRAPLDDSGMPKDRFSAEMPDATLATLKIQPSEPRDSAVYFCASGLVGAGGYNEQFFGPGTRLTVL.

This clonotype was observed many times. J is TRBJ1-4 and V is TRBV5-1, with unresolved D. V gave up 0 bases and J gave up 7 bases, with 13 bases separating them. Germline V gene data show CDR1 as SGHRS and CDR2 as YFSETQ. The CDR3 length is 15 residues. The CDR3 region has the DNA TGCGCCAGCAGCTTGGGGGCCAAACGGGGTGAAAAACTGTTTTTT. Amino acids: CASSLGAKRGEKLFF. Together with reference TRBV5-1 and TRBJ1-4, the CDR3 gives the full variable domain: KAGVTQTPRYLIKTRGQQVTLSCSPISGHRSVSWYQQTPGQGLQFLFEYFSETQRNKGNFPGRFSGRQFSNSRSEMNVSTLELGDSALYLCASSLGAKRGEKLFFGSGTQLSVL.

This clonotype was observed many times. In DNA form, the CDR3 reads TGTGCCAGCAGTTACTCCGATCCGGGTTTGGAGACCCAGTACTTC. Protein: CASSYSDPGLETQYF. V gene TRBV6-2 or TRBV6-3 combines with J gene TRBJ2-5; no clear D gene. With 0 bases removed from V and 5 bases from J, the gap between germline ends came to 13 bases. The CDR3 is 15 amino acids. Germline V gene sequence: CDR1 MNHEY, CDR2 SVGEGT.

This clonotype was picked up a small number of times. The chain combines TRBV3-1 with TRBJ2-1, with TRBD1 matching 9 bases. The end of the DNA fits TRBJ2-7 better, so the J call may be wrong. CDR1 is LGHDT and CDR2 is YNNKEL in the germline V gene (reference sequence). The CDR3 contains 15 residues. The DNA for the CDR3 is TGTGCCAGCAGCCAAGTGGAGACAGGGGGATACGAGCAGTACTTC. Protein product: CASSQVETGGYEQYF.

The chain combines TRBV29-1 with TRBJ2-1; the D gene is possibly TRBD2 (6 bases). In germline, CDR1 is SQVTM, CDR2 ANQGSEA. The CDR3 is made up of 16 amino acids. With 3 bases removed from V and 2 bases from J, the gap between germline ends came to 17 bases. In nucleotides, the CDR3 is TGCAGCGTTGAGGGTAGGCAGGCGGGAACCTACAATGAGCAGTTCTTC. Amino acids: CSVEGRQAGTYNEQFF.

This clonotype came up once. This chain connects TRBV29-1 to TRBJ2-5; tentatively, D is TRBD2 (6 bases). Trimming stripped 5 bases from V and 5 bases from J, with 15 bases between. The CDR3 totals 13 residues. Germline CDR1 reads SQVTM; CDR2 reads ANQGSEA. The CDR3 reads CSVRGRFQETQYF. The DNA for the CDR3 is TGCAGCGTTCGAGGGAGGTTCCAGGAGACCCAGTACTTC.

This clonotype came up a few times. V is TRBV12-3 or TRBV12-4 and J is TRBJ2-2; 7 bases line up with TRBD2. With V trimmed by 3 bases and J by 7 bases, 11 bases remained unmatched. The CDR3 is 16 amino acids. The chain's CDR3 is CASSFSLGGRIGELFF. The CDR3 DNA reads as TGTGCCAGCAGTTTCTCCCTTGGCGGGAGAATCGGGGAGCTGTTTTTT.